This T cell receptor (beta chain) was recovered during a study of cytomegalovirus exposure and HLA in healthy donors. About the study: Ancestry clustering placed around four fifths of around 400 genotyped donors in the Caucasian-associated cluster. Points from the study as a whole: Most TCR beta V segments were productive about 90% or about 30% of the time in an earlier analysis. It was reported in a later analysis that an Asian-associated ancestry cluster showed fewer N-insertions than the 666-donor mean.

CDR1 LGHNA and CDR2 YSLEER come from the germline V gene. V was shortened by 1 base and J by 6 bases, with 7 bases between the two germline ends. CDR3 length: 12 amino acids. To note about this clone: Its antigen is currently unknown.

PCR used 60 Vbeta primers and 13 Jbeta primers. The method was immunoSEQ multiplex PCR; TCRdb's version includes in-frame clones alone and lacks a portion of them. The sample lists roughly 100,000 clones, 78% occurring once. Unrecorded immune exposure was likely among donors, who were nominally healthy when sampled. This TCR came from a woman in her sixties or seventies in good health and CMV-seronegative. The chain is built from TRBV4-3 and TRBJ2-7, with D possibly being TRBD1 (6 bases). Material for sequencing was PBMCs. The DNA of the CDR3 is TGCGCCAGCAGCCAAGCCAGGGGCGAGCAGTACTTC. Translation: CASSQARGEQYF.